This T cell receptor beta chain is from a study of T cells in Graves' hyperthyroidism and ophthalmopathy. Notes on the study in general: Ophthalmopathy could be told apart from stable hyperthyroidism with a 13 V-J model. Blood also showed most of the thyroid clonotypes that were expanded above 0.001.

The germline V gene has CDR1 SGDLS and CDR2 YYNGEE. V lost 4 bases, J lost 3 bases, and 15 bases lay in between. The CDR3 spans 15 residues. Uncontrolled infection, other autoimmune disease, pregnancy and lactation each barred patients from inclusion. The PBMCs had their origin in approximately 10 ml of fresh peripheral blood. The CDR3 regions of TCR beta were amplified from RNA transcripts. Using the HTBI primer set, a first-round RT-PCR was run on the TCR CDR3. TCRdb re-called the multiplex PCR reads through MiXCR, storing one row per CDR3 protein. The data contain 300,000 to 450,000 distinct CDR3 sequences, 17% of them singletons. This clonotype was found many times. The target antigen is unknown.

The chain uses TRBV9 and TRBJ2-3; D not resolved. The sequence derives from a woman aged 25 to 39 with Graves' hyperthyroidism that later progressed to Graves' ophthalmopathy. Sequencing was carried out using blood. The CDR3 bases are TGTGCCAGCAGCTGGACCGGCGATGGAACAGATACGCAGTATTTT. This translates into CASSWTGDGTDTQYF.